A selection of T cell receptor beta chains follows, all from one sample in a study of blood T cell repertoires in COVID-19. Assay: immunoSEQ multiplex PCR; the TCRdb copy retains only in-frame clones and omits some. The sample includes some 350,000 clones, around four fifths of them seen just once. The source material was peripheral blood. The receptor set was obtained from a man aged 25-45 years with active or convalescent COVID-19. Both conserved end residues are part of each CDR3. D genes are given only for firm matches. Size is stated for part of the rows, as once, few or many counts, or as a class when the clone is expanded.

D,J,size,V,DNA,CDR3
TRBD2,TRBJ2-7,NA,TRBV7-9,TGTGCCAGCAGCCTTCCGACTAGCAACCACGAGCAGTACTTC,CASSLPTSNHEQYF
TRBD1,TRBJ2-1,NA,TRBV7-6,TGTGCCAGCAGCTTTTTAAGACAGGGCCTGAATGAGCAGTTCTTC,CASSFLRQGLNEQFF
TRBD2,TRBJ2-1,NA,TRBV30,TGTGCCTGGACCGGGACTAGGGAGACCCAGTTCTTC,CAWTGTRETQFF
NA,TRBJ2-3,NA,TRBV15,TGTGCCACCAGCAGAGACACTGTCACAGATACGCAGTATTTT,CATSRDTVTDTQYF
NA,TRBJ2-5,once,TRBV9,TGTGCCAGCAGCGTAGCGGGAGTCCAAGAGACCCAGTACTTC,CASSVAGVQETQYF
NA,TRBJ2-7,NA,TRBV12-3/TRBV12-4,TGTGCCAGCAGTGAGGGGGAACCCTACGAGCAGTACTTC,CASSEGEPYEQYF
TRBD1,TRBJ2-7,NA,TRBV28,TGTGCCAGCAAGTCAGGGGGCGACGAGCAGTACTTC,CASKSGGDEQYF
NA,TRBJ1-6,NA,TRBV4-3,TGCGCCAGCAGCCAAGTAGAAACGGATTCACCCCTCCACTTT,CASSQVETDSPLHF
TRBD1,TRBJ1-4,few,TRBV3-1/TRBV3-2,TGTGCCAGCAGCCTTCAGGGGGGCACTAATGAAAAACTGTTTTTT,CASSLQGGTNEKLFF
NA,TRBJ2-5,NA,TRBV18,TGTGCCAGCTCACCGGCGGAACGACCGCAAGAGACCCAGTACTTC,CASSPAERPQETQYF
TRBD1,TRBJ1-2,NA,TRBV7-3,TGTGCCAGCAGCTTACACGCGGGACAGGCGAGCTATGGCTACACCTTC,CASSLHAGQASYGYTF
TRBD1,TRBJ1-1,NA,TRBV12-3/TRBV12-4,TGTGCCAGCATCCTTGGGACAGTAGATTCAGCTTTCTTT,CASILGTVDSAFF
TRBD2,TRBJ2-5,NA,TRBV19,TGTGCCAGTAGTATAACGGGAGGAGAGACCCAGTACTTC,CASSITGGETQYF
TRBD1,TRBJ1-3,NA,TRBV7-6,TGTGCCAGCAGCTTAGGGGGAGCAGGGGGTAACTCTGGAAACACCATATATTTT,CASSLGGAGGNSGNTIYF
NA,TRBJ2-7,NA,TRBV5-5,TGTGCCAGCAGCTTTCAGGGGAATTGGGACGAGCAGTACTTC,CASSFQGNWDEQYF
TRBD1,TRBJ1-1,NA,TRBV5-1,TGCGCCAGCAGCATAGGACAGGGGAGAGTCGACACTGAAGCTTTCTTT,CASSIGQGRVDTEAFF
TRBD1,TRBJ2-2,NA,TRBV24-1,TGTGCCACCAGTGATTCGGCCAGGGGGCTGAACACCGGGGAGCTGTTTTTT,CATSDSARGLNTGELFF
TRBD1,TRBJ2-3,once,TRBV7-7,TGTGCCAGCAGCTTAGTTGCAATTGGACAGGGAGGCACAGATACGCAGTATTTT,CASSLVAIGQGGTDTQYF
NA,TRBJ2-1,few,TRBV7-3,TGTGCCAGCAGCCGGCGGGGCTCCTACAATGAGCAGTTCTTC,CASSRRGSYNEQFF
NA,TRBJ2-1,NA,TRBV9,TGTGCCAGCAGCGTAAAAGACGCCCAGGGGAAGTTCTTC,CASSVKDAQGKFF
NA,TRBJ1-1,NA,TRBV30,TGTGCCTGGAGTGACAGGGATTTTTACACTGAAGCTTTCTTT,CAWSDRDFYTEAFF
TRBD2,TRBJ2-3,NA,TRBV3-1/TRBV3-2,TGTGCCAGCAGCCCGGGACTAGCGGAGGGGACAGATACGCAGTATTTT,CASSPGLAEGTDTQYF
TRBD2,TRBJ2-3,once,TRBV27,TGTGCCAGCAGTTCCCCCGGGAGGGGAGCGACAGATACGCAGTATTTT,CASSSPGRGATDTQYF
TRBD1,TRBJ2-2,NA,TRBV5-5,TGTGCCAGCAGCTCTCGGACAGGGGACTCCACCGGGGAGCTGTTTTTT,CASSSRTGDSTGELFF
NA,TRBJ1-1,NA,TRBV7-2,TGTGCCAGCAGCCACCCCGGAGGGAACACTGAAGCTTTCTTT,CASSHPGGNTEAFF
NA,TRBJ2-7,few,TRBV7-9,TGTGCCAGTGGAGGGCTGGCGAGCGAGCAGTACTTC,CASGGLASEQYF
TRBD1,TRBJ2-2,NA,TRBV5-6,TGTGCCAGCAGTTTGACAGGGTATACCTCGAACACCGGGGAGCTGTTTTTT,CASSLTGYTSNTGELFF
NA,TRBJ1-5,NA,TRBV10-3,TGTGCCATCAGGGAGGAGCGGGATCAGCCCCAGCATTTT,CAIREERDQPQHF
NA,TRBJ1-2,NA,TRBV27,TGTGCCAGCACCACCGGGAGTAAGGATGGCTACACCTTC,CASTTGSKDGYTF
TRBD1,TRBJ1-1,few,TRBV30,TGTGCCTGGAGTTCTCCCTTAGACAGGGTGAACACTGAAGCTTTCTTT,CAWSSPLDRVNTEAFF
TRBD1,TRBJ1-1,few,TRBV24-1,TGTGCCACCAGTGGCTATTCAGGGGGTACTGAAGCTTTCTTT,CATSGYSGGTEAFF
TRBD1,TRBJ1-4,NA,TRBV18,TGTGCCAGCTCGCCTGGGACAGCCAAAGAAGAAAAACTGTTTTTT,CASSPGTAKEEKLFF
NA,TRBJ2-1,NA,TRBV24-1,TGTGCCACCAGTGATTTGTGGTCGAGCTCCTACAATGAGCAGTTCTTC,CATSDLWSSSYNEQFF
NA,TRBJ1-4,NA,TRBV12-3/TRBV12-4,TGTGCCAGCAGTTTGGGAGGAAAACTGTTTTTT,CASSLGGKLFF
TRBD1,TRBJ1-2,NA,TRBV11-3,TGTGCCAGCTCGACAGGGGGTACTGGTGGCTACACCTTC,CASSTGGTGGYTF
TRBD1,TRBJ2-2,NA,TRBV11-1,TGTGCCAGCAGCTTATCACAGGGGATGAACACCGGGGAGCTGTTTTTT,CASSLSQGMNTGELFF
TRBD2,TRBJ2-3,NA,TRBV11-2,TGTGCCAGCAGCTTTCCCCGGGGGGACTACACAGATACGCAGTATTTT,CASSFPRGDYTDTQYF
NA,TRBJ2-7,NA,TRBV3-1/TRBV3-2,TGTGCCAGCAGCCAAGATCGAGGCTTCTCCTACGAGCAGTACTTC,CASSQDRGFSYEQYF
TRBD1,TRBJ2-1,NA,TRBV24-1,TGTGCCACCAGTGATTTGGGGACAGGGTTCCAGGAGCAGTTCTTC,CATSDLGTGFQEQFF
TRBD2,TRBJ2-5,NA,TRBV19,TGTGCCAGTAGCATGGGACTAGCGGGAGGAGAGACCCAGTACTTC,CASSMGLAGGETQYF
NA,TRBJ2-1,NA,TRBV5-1,TGCGCCAGCAGCTCCTATAGCGGAAACAATGAGCAGTTCTTC,CASSSYSGNNEQFF
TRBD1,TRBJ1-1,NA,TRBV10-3,TGTGCCATCAAGGTTCCGGACAGGGTCGAGAACACTGAAGCTTTCTTT,CAIKVPDRVENTEAFF
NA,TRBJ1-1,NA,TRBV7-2,TGTGCCAGCAGCTTAGTTGGGGCCCCCGGGACTGAAGCTTTCTTT,CASSLVGAPGTEAFF
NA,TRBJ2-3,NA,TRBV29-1,TGCAGCGTTGGTTTTACCGGGTCGGCAGATACGCAGTATTTT,CSVGFTGSADTQYF
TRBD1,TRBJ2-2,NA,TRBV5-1,TGCGCCAGCAGCTGGAGGGGACAGGGATTGGCCGGGGAGCTGTTTTTT,CASSWRGQGLAGELFF